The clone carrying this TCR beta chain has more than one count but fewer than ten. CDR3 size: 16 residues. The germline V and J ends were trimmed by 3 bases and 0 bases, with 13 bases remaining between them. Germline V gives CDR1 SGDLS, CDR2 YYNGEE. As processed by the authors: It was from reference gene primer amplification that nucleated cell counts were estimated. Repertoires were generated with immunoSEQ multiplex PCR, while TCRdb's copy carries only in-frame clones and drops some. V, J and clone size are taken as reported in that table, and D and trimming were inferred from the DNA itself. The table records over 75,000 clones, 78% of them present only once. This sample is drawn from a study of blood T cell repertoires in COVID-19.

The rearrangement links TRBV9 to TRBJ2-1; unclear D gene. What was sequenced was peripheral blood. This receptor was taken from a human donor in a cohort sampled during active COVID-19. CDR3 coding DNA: TGTGCCAGCAGCGCTCCAACAAGTGGCTCCTACAATGAGCAGTTCTTC. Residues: CASSAPTSGSYNEQFF.